This T cell receptor beta chain was captured by sequencing in a study of early T cells in non-severe SARS-CoV-2 infection. Broader study findings: VDJdb matching favored anti-spike CD8 responses, missing private and CD4 specificities.

Researchers attached unique molecular identifiers to individual cDNA molecules. TCRdb processed the 5' RACE reads anew with MiXCR; each CDR3 protein has one entry. Of around 47,000 distinct CDR3 sequences listed, 11% are singletons. Regarding this clonotype: Its specificity is unknown.

This clonotype was sampled from an adult who was a healthcare worker with PCR-confirmed SARS-CoV-2 infection or an uninfected control (not recorded which). Sequencing was carried out using whole blood.

The CDR3 sequence is CASSPLGRGTYEQYF. The CDR3 DNA is TGTGCCAGCAGTCCCCTCGGCAGGGGAACATACGAGCAGTACTTC. The chain has TRBV6-5 and TRBJ2-7; a possible D gene is TRBD1 (6 bases). The V gene lost 5 bases and the J gene lost 4 bases, with 18 bases spanning the gap. Germline CDR1 and CDR2: MNHEY and SVGAGI. The CDR3 covers 15 residues.